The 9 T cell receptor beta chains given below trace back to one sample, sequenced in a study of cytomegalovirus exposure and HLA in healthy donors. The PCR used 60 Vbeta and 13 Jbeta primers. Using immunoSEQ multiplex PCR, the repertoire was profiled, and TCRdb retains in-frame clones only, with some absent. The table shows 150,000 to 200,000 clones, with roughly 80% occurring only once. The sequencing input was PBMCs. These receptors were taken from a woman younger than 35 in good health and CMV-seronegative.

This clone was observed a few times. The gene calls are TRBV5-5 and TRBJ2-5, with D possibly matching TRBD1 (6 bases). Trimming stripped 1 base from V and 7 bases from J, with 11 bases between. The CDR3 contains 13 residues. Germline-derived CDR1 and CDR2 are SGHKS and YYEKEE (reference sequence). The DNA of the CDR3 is TGTGCCAGCAGCTTGCAGGAACAGGGGACCCAGTACTTC. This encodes CASSLQEQGTQYF.

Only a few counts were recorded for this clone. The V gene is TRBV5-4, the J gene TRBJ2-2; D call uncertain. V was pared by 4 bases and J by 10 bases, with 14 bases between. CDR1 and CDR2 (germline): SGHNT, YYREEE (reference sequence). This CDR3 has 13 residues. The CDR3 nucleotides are TGTGCCAGCAGCGATGGAGCTCTCGAGGAGCTGTTTTTT. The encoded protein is CASSDGALEELFF.

This chain's CDR3 is CAVPDGDTEAFF. The DNA for the CDR3 is TGTGCCGTACCCGACGGAGACACTGAAGCTTTCTTT. The rearrangement uses TRBV5-6 and TRBJ1-1; D is undetermined. The V end was cut by 10 bases, the J end by 3 bases, with 13 bases between. The CDR3 is 12 amino acids. Germline CDR1 is SGHDT and CDR2 is YYEEEE.

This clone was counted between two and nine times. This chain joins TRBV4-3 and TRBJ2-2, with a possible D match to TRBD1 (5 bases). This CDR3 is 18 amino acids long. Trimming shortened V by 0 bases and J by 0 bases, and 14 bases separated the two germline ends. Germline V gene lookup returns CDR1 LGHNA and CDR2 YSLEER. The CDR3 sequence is CASSQDWRQDTNTGELFF. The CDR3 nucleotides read TGCGCCAGCAGCCAAGATTGGCGGCAGGACACGAACACCGGGGAGCTGTTTTTT.

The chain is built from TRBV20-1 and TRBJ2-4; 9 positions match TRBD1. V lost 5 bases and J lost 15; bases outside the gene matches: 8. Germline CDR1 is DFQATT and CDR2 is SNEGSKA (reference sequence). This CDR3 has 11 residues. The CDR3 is CSADRTGVLYF. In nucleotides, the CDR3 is TGCAGTGCTGATAGGACAGGGGTGTTGTACTTC.

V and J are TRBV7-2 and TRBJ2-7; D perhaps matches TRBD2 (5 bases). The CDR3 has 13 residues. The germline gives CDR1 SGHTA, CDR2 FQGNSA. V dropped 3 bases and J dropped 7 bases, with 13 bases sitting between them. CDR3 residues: CASSFGLLLEQYV. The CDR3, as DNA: TGTGCCAGCAGCTTTGGACTCCTCCTAGAGCAGTACGTC.

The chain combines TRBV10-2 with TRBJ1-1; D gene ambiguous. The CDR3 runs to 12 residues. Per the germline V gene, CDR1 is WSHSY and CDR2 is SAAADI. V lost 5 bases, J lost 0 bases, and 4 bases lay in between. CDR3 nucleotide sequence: TGCGCCAGCAGTTATCTGAACACTGAAGCTTTCTTT. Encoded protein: CASSYLNTEAFF.

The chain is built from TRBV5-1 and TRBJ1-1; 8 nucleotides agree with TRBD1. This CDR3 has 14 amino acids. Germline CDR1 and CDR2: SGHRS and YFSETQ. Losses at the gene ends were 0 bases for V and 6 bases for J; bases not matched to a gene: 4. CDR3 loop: CASSLGSGGPEAFF. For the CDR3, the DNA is TGCGCCAGCAGCTTGGGGTCAGGGGGCCCTGAAGCTTTCTTT.

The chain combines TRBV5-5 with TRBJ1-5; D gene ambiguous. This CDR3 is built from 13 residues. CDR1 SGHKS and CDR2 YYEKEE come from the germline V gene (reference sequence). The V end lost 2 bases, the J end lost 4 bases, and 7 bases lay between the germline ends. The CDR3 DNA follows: TGTGCCAGCAGCTTTGAGGAGAATCAGCCCCAGCATTTT. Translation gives CASSFEENQPQHF.